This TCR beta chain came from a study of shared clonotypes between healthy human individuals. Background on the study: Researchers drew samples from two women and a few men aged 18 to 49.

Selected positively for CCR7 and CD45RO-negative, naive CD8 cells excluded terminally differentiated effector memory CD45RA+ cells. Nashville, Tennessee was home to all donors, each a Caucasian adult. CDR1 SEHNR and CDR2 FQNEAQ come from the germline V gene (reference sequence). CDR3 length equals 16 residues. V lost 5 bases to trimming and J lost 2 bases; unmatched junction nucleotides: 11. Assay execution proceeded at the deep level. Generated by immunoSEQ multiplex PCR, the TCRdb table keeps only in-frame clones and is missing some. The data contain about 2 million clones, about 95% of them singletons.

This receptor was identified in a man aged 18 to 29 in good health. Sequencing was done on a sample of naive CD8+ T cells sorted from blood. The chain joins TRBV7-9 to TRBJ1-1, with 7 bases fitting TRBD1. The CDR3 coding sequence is TGTGCCAGCAGCCCCAGGGGGGCCGGAATTAACACTGAAGCTTTCTTT. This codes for CASSPRGAGINTEAFF.